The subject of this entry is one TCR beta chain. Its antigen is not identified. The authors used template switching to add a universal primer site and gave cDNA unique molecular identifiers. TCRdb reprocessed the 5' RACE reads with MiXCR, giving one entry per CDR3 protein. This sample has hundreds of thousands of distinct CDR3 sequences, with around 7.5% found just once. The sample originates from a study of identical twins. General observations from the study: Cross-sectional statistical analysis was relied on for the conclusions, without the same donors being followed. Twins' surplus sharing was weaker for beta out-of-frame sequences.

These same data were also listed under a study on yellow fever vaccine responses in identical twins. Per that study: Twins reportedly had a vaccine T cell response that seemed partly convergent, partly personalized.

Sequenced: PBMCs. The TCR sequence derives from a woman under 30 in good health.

CDR3 sequence reads: CASAGYLTGSNNEQFF. In DNA form, the CDR3 reads TGTGCCAGCGCTGGGTACTTGACAGGGTCAAACAATGAGCAGTTCTTC. This sequence joins TRBV6-2 or TRBV6-3 and TRBJ2-1; TRBD1 aligns across 7 bases. This CDR3 has 16 amino acids. V was clipped by 8 bases and J by 5 bases; unmatched bases: 15. Germline V gene sequence: CDR1 MNHEY, CDR2 SVGEGT.